This T cell receptor (beta chain) was obtained from a study of blood T cell repertoires in COVID-19. Whole-study context: Sources were T cells, B-cell-depleted T cells, or PBMCs; the material itself was cDNA or gDNA.

The participants were between roughly 18 and 90 years old and came from 24 US areas. Self-reported history from a screening survey and questionnaire set each donor's cohort. Among Cohort 3 donors, those recovered had two negative PCRs, clearance, or symptom resolution. The CDR3 totals 16 residues. Germline V gives CDR1 KGHSH, CDR2 LQKENI. The V and J ends lost 0 bases and 3 bases respectively, with 14 bases between them. Assay: immunoSEQ multiplex PCR; the TCRdb copy retains only in-frame clones and omits some. The sample carries over 200,000 clones, approximately 84% recorded once. Sequenced sample: PBMCs or T cells enriched from blood (not recorded which). The chain links TRBV18 to TRBJ1-2; D remains ambiguous. The TCR comes from a man younger than 35 who had recovered from COVID-19. CDR3 nucleotide sequence: TGTGCCAGCTCACCACCGAACACCTTCATTTACTATGGCTACACCTTC. It translates to CASSPPNTFIYYGYTF.